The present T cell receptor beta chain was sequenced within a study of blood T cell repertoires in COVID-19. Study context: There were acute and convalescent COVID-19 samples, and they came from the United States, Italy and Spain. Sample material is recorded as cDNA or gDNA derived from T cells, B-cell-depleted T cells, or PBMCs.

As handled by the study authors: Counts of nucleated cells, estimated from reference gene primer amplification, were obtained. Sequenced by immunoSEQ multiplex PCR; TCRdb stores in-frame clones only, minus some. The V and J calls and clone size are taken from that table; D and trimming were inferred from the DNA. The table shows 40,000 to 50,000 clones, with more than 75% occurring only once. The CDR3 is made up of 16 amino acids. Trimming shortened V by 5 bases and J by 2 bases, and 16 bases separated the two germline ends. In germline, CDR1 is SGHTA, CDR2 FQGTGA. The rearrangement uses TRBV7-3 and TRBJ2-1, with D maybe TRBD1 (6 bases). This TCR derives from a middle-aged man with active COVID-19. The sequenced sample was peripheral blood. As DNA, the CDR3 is TGTGCCAGCAGCGGTACTTCAGGGGTCACCTACAATGAGCAGTTCTTC. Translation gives CASSGTSGVTYNEQFF.